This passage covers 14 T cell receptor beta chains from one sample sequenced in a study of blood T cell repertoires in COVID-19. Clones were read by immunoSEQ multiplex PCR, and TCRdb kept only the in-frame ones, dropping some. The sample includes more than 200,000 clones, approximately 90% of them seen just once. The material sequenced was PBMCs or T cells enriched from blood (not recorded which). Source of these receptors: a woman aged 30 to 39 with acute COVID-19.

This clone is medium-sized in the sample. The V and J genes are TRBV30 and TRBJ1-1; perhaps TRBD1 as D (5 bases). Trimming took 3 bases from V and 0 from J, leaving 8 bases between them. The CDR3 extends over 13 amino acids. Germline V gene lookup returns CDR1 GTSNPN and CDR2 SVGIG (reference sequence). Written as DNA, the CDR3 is TGTGCCTGGAGCAGGGATATGAACACTGAAGCTTTCTTT. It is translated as CAWSRDMNTEAFF.

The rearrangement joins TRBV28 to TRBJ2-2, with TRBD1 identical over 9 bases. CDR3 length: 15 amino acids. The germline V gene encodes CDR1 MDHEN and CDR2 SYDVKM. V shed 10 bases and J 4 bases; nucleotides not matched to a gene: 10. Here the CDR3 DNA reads TGTGCCACTCTACAGGGGGCCCAGGGCACCGGGGAGCTGTTTTTT. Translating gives CATLQGAQGTGELFF.

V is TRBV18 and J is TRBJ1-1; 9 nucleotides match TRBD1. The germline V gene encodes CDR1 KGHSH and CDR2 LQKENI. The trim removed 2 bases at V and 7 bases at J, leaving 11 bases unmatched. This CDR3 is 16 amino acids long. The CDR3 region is CASSPATPGQGIEAFF. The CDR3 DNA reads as TGTGCCAGCTCACCAGCCACCCCGGGACAGGGAATTGAAGCTTTCTTT. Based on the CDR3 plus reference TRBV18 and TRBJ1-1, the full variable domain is NAGVMQNPRHLVRRRGQEARLRCSPMKGHSHVYWYRQLPEEGLKFMVYLQKENIIDESGMPKERFSAEFPKEGPSILRIQQVVRGDSAAYFCASSPATPGQGIEAFFGQGTRLTVV.

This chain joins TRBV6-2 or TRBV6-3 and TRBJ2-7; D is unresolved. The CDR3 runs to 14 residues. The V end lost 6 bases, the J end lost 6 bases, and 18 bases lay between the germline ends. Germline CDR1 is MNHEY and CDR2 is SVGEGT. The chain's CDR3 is CASSHDFIGSEQYF. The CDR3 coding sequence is TGTGCCAGCAGCCACGACTTCATTGGTAGCGAGCAGTACTTC.

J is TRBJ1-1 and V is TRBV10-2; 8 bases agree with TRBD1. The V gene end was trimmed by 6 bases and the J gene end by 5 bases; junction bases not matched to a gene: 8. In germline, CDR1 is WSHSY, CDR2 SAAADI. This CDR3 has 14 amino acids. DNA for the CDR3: TGCGCCAGCAGACGGACAGGGCTGGGGACTGAAGCTTTCTTT. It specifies CASRRTGLGTEAFF.

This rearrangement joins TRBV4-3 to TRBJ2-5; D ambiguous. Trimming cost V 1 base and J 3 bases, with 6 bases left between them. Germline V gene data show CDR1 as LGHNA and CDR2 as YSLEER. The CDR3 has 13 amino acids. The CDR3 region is CASSQAVKETQYF. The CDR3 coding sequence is TGCGCCAGCAGCCAAGCGGTGAAAGAGACCCAGTACTTC.

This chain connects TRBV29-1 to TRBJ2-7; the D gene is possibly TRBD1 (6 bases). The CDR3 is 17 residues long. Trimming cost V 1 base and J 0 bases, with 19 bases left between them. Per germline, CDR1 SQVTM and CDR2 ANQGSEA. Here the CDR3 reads CSVEGRRQQGSSYEQYF. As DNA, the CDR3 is TGCAGCGTTGAAGGGCGACGGCAACAGGGAAGCTCCTACGAGCAGTACTTC.

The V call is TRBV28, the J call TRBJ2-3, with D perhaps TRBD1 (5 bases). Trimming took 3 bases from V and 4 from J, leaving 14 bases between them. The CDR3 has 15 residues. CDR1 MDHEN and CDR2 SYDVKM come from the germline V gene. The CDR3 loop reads CASSLTAPRPDTQYF. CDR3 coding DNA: TGTGCCAGCAGTTTGACAGCGCCGCGTCCAGATACGCAGTATTTT.

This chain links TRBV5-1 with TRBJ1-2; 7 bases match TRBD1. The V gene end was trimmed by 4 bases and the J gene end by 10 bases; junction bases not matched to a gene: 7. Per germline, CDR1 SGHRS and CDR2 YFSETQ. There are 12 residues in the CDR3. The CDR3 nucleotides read TGCGCCAGCAGCCTCAATACAGGGGACTACACCTTC. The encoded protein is CASSLNTGDYTF.

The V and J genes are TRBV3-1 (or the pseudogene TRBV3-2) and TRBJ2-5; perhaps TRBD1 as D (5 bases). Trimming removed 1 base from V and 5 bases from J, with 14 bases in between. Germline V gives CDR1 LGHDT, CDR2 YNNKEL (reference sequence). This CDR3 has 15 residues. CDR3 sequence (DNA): TGTGCCAGCAGCCAAGGGTACTCCTCAGGGGAGACCCAGTACTTC. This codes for CASSQGYSSGETQYF.

This CDR3 reads CASSAYSVAGDDNEQFF. The CDR3 DNA follows: TGTGCCAGCAGCGCTTATAGTGTAGCGGGAGACGACAATGAGCAGTTCTTC. The chain links TRBV9 to TRBJ2-1; TRBD2 matches 9 bases. This CDR3 contains 17 residues. V dropped 3 bases and J dropped 5; count of bases not matched to a gene: 12. The germline CDR1 and CDR2 sequences are SGDLS and YYNGEE. The full variable domain, rest sourced from reference TRBV9 and TRBJ2-1, is DSGVTQTPKHLITATGQRVTLRCSPRSGDLSVYWYQQSLDQGLQFLIQYYNGEERAKGNILERFSAQQFPDLHSELNLSSLELGDSALYFCASSAYSVAGDDNEQFFGPGTRLTVL.

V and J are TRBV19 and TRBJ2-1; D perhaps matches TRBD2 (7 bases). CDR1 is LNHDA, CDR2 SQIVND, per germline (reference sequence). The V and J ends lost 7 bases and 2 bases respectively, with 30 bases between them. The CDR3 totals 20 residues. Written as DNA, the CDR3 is TGTGCCAGTACCACAGGGTTGCGGCAGATGGGGGGGGATACCTACAATGAGCAGTTCTTC. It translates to CASTTGLRQMGGDTYNEQFF.

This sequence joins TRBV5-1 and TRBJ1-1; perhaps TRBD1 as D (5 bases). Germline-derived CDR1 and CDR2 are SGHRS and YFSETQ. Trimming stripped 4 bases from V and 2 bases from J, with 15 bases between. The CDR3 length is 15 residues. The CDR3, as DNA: TGCGCCAGCAGCCCTGGGGGGGACGGAAACACTGAAGCTTTCTTT. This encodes CASSPGGDGNTEAFF. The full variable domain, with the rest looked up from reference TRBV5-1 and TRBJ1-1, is KAGVTQTPRYLIKTRGQQVTLSCSPISGHRSVSWYQQTPGQGLQFLFEYFSETQRNKGNFPGRFSGRQFSNSRSEMNVSTLELGDSALYLCASSPGGDGNTEAFFGQGTRLTVV.

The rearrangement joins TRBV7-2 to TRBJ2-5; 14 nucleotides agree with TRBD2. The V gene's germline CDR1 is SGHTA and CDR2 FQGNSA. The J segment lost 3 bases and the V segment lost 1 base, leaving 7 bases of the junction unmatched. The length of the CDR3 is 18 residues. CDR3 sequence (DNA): TGTGCCAGCAGCTTAGTAAATAGGGGACTAGCGGGAGAAGAGACCCAGTACTTC. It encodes CASSLVNRGLAGEETQYF.